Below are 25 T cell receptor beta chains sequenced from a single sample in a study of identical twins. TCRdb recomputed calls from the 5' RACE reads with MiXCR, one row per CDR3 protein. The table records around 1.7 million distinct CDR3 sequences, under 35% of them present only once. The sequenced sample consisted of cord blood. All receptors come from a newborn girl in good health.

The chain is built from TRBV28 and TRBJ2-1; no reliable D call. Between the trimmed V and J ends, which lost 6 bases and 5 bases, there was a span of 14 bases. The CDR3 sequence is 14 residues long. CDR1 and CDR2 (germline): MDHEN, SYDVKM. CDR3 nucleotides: TGTGCCAGCAGGGTTCGTTGGCGACACAATGAGCAGTTCTTC. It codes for CASRVRWRHNEQFF.

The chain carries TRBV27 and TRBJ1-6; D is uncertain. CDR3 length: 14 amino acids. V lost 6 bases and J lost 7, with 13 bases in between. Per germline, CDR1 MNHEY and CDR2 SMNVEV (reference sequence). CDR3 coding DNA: TGTGCCAGCAGAGCCTTCGTGGAAAATTCACCCCTCCACTTT. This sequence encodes CASRAFVENSPLHF.

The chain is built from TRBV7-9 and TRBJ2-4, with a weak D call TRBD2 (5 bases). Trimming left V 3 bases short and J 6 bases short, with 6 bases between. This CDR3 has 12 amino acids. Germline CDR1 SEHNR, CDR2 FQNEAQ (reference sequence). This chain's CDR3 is CASSFTRNIQYF. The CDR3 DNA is TGTGCCAGCAGCTTTACTAGAAACATTCAGTACTTC. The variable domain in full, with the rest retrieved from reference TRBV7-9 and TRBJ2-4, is DTGVSQNPRHKITKRGQNVTFRCDPISEHNRLYWYRQTLGQGPEFLTYFQNEAQLEKSRLLSDRFSAERPKGSFSTLEIQRTEQGDSAMYLCASSFTRNIQYFGAGTRLSVL.

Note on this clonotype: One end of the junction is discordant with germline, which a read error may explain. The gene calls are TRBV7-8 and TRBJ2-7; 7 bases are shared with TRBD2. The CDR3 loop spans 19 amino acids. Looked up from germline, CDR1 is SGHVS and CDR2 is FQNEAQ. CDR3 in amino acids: CACSFLREGTPGFSYEQYF. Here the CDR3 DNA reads TGTGCCTGCAGCTTCCTAAGGGAGGGCACCCCTGGTTTCTCCTACGAGCAGTACTTC. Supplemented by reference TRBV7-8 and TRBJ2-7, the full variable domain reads GAGVSQSPRYKVAKRGQDVALRCDPISGHVSLFWYQQALGQGPEFLTYFQNEAQLDKSGLPSDRFFAERPEGSVSTLKIQRTQQEDSAVYLCACSFLREGTPGFSYEQYFGPGTRLTVT.

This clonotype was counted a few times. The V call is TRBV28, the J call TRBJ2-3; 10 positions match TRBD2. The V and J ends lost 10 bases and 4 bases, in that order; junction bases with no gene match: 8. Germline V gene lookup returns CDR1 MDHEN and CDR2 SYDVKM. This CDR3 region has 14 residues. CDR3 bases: TGTGCCATCTGTCTAGCGGGAGACGCAGATACGCAGTATTTT. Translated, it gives CAICLAGDADTQYF.

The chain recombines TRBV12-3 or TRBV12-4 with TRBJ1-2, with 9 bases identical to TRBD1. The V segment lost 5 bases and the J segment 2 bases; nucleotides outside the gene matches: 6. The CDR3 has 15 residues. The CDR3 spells CASSAQQGANYGYTF. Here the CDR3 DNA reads TGTGCCAGCAGTGCACAACAGGGGGCCAACTATGGCTACACCTTC.

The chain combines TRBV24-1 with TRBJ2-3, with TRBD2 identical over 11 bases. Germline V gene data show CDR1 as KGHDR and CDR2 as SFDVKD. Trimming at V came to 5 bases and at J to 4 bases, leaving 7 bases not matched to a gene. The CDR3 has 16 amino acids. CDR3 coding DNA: TGTGCCACCAGTGGGGGACCGGGACTAGCGGCAGATACGCAGTATTTT. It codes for CATSGGPGLAADTQYF.

The chain's CDR3 is CASSYPGTRDTQYF. The CDR3 nucleotides read TGTGCCAGCAGTTACCCGGGAACTAGAGATACGCAGTATTTT. The rearrangement uses TRBV6-6 and TRBJ2-3, with a tentative D call TRBD2 (5 bases). The germline V gene has CDR1 MNHNY and CDR2 SVGAGI (reference sequence). The V end lost 2 bases, the J end lost 5 bases, and 11 bases lay between the germline ends. The CDR3 is 14 residues long.

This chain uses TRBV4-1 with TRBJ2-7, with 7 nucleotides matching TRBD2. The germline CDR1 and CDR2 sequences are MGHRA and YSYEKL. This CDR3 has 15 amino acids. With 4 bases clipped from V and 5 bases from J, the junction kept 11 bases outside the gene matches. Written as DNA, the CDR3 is TGCGCCAGCAGCCGGGTACCCGTTACTAGCGACGAGCAGTACTTC. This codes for CASSRVPVTSDEQYF.

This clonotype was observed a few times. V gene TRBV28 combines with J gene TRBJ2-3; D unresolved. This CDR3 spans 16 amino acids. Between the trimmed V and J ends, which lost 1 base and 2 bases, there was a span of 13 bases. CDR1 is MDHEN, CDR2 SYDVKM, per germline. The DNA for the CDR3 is TGTGCCAGCAGTTTATTCCAGAGTGCCCACACAGATACGCAGTATTTT. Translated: CASSLFQSAHTDTQYF.

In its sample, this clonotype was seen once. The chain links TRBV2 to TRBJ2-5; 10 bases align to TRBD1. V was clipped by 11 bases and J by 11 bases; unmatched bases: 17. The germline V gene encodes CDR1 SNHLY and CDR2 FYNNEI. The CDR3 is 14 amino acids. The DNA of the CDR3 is TGTGCCGGCTCCGGGACAGGGGTTCAAAATGAGCAGTACTTC. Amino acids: CAGSGTGVQNEQYF.

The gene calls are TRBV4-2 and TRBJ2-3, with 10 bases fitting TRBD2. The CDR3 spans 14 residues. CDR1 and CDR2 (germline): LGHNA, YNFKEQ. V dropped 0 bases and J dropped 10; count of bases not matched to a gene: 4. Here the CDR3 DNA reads TGTGCCAGCAGCCAAGATATACTAGCGGGACCGCAGTATTTT. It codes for CASSQDILAGPQYF.

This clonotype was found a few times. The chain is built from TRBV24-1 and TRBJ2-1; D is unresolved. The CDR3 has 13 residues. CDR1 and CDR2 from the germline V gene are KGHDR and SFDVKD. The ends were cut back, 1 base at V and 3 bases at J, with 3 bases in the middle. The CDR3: CATSDFVYNEQFF. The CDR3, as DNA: TGTGCCACCAGTGATTTCGTCTACAATGAGCAGTTCTTC.

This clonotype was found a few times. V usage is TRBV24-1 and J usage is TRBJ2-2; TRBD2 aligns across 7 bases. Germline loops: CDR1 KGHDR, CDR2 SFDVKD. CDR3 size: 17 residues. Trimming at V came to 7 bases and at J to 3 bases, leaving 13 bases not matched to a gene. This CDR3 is CATSWGIRAGHTGELFF. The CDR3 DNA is TGTGCCACCAGCTGGGGGATACGAGCGGGACACACCGGGGAGCTGTTTTTT.

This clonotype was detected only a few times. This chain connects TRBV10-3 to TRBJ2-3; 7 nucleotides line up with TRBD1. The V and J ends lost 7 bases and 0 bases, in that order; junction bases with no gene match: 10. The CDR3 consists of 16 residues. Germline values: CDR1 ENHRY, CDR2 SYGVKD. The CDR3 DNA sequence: TGTGCCATCACCGAGGACAGGCCTACTAGCACAGATACGCAGTATTTT. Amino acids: CAITEDRPTSTDTQYF.

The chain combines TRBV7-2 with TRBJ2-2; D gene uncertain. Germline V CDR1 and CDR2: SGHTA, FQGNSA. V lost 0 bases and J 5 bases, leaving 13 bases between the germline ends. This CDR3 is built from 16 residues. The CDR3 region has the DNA TGTGCCAGCAGCTTAGCTTGGAGCGTTGGTACCGGGGAGCTGTTTTTT. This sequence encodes CASSLAWSVGTGELFF.

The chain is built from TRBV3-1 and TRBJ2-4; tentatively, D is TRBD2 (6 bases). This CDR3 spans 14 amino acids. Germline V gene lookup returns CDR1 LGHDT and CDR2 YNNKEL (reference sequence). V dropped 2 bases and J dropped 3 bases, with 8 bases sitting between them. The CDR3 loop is CASSQWTIKNIQYF. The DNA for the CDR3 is TGTGCCAGCAGCCAATGGACTATCAAAAACATTCAGTACTTC.

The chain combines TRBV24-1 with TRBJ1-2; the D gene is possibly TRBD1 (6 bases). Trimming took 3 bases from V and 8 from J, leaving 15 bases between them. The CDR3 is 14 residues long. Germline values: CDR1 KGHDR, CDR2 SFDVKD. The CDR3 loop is CATSDPHTGFGYTF. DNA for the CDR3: TGTGCCACCAGTGATCCCCACACAGGGTTCGGCTACACCTTC.

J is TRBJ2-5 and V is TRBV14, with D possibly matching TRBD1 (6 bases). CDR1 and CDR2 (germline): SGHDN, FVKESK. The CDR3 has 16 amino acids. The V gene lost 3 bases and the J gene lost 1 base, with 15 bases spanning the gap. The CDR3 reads CASSQRSRDIQETQYF. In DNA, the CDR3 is TGTGCCAGCAGCCAGAGATCCCGGGACATCCAAGAGACCCAGTACTTC.

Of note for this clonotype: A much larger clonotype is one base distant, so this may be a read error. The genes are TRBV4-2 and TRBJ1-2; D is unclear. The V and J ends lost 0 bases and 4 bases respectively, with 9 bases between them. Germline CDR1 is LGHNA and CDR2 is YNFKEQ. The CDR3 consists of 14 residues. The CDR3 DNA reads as TGTGCCAGCAGCCAAGAACAGAGTCTCTATGGCTACACCTTC. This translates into CASSQEQSLYGYTF.

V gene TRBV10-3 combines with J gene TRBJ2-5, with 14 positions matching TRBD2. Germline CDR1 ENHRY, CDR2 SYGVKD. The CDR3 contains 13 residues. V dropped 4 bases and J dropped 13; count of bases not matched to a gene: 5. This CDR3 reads CAISGLAGGVLYF. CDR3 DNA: TGTGCCATCAGTGGACTAGCGGGAGGGGTATTGTACTTC.

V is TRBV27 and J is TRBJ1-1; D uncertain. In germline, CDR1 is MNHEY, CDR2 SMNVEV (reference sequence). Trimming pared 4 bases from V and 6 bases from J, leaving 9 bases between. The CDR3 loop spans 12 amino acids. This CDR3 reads CASSSRRAEAFF. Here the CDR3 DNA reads TGTGCCAGCAGTTCCAGACGGGCTGAAGCTTTCTTT.

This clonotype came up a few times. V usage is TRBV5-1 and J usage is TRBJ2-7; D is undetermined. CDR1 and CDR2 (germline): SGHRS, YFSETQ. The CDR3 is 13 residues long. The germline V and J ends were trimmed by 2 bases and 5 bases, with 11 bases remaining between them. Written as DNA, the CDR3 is TGCGCCAGCAGCTTATTCTACAAGGACGAGCAGTACTTC. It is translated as CASSLFYKDEQYF.

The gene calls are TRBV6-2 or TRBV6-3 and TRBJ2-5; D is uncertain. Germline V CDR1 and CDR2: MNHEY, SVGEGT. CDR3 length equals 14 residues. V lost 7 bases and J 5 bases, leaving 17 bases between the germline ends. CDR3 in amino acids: CASTGLGAGETQYF. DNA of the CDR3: TGTGCCAGCACTGGCTTAGGCGCAGGCGAGACCCAGTACTTC.

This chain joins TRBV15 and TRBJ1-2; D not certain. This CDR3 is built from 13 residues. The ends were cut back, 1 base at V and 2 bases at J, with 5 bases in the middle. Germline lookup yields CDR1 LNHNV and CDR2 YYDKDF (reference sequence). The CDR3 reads CATSRGGNYGYTF. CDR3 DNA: TGTGCCACCAGCAGAGGAGGGAACTATGGCTACACCTTC.